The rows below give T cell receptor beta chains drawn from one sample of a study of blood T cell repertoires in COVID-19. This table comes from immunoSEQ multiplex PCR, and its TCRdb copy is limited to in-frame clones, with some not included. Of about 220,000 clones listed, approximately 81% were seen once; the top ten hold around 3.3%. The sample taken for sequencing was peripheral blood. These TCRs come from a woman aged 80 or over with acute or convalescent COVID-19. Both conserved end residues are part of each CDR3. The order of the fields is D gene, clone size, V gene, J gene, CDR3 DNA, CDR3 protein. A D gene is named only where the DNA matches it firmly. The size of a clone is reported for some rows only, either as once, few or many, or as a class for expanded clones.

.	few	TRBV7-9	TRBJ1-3	TGTGCCAGCAGCTTAGCTGGCGGGGACACCATATATTTT	CASSLAGGDTIYF
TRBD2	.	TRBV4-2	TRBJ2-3	TGTGCCAGCAGCCAACGGCTAGCGGGGGGCACAGATACGCAGTATTTT	CASSQRLAGGTDTQYF
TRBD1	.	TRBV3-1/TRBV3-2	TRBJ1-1	TGTGCCAGCAGCTACTCCGGGACAGGGGCTGAAGCTTTCTTT	CASSYSGTGAEAFF
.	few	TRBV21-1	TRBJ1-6	TGTGCCAGCAGCAAAGTGAATCGACAGGGGGTGGGGAATTCACCCCTCCACTTT	CASSKVNRQGVGNSPLHF
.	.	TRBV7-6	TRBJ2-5	TGTGCCAGCAGCTCACATCAGGGGAAAGAGACCCAGTACTTC	CASSSHQGKETQYF
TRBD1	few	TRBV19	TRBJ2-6	TGTGCCAGTATAAGGGACAGCTCTGGGGCCAACGTCCTGACTTTC	CASIRDSSGANVLTF
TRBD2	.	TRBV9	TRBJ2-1	TGTGCCAGCAGCGTAGACGGGCGGGGGGCTTACAATGAGCAGTTCTTC	CASSVDGRGAYNEQFF
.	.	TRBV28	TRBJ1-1	TGTGCCAGCAGTTTATCCGCAGGGTGGGGCACTGAAGCTTTCTTT	CASSLSAGWGTEAFF
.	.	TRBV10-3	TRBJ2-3	TGTGCCACTACAGGAGACCCGAGCACAGATACGCAGTATTTT	CATTGDPSTDTQYF
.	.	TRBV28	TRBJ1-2	TGTGCCAGCAGCACAGGACATGGCTACACCTTC	CASSTGHGYTF
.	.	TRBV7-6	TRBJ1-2	TGTGCCAGCAGCTTAGTATCAGGGAACGGCTACACCTTC	CASSLVSGNGYTF
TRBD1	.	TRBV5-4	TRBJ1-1	TGTGCCAGCAGCTTGGGGGCCCGGCAGGGGGCTAATACTGAAGCTTTCTTT	CASSLGARQGANTEAFF
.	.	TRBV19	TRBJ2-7	TGTGCCAGTAGTACTCGATCCGGGTACTACGAGCAGTACTTC	CASSTRSGYYEQYF
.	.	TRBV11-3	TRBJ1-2	TGTGCCAGCAGCTTCTCGACTGTGTTGGGCTACACCTTC	CASSFSTVLGYTF
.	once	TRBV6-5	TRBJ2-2	TGTGCCAGTCAGGGACTCTTGAACACCGGGGAGCTGTTTTTT	CASQGLLNTGELFF
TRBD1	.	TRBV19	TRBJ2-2	TGTGCCAGTAAGGAACAGGGGGACGGCGGGGAGCTGTTTTTT	CASKEQGDGGELFF
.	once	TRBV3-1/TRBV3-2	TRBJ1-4	TGTGCCAGCCTTGCGTCCGGGACTAATGAAAAACTGTTTTTT	CASLASGTNEKLFF
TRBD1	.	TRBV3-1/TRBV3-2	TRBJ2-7	TGTGCCAGCCGGCCGGGACAGGGGGCTTACGAGCAGTACTTC	CASRPGQGAYEQYF